Listed here is a single T cell receptor beta chain. The CDR3 spans 17 residues. CDR1 is SGHAT, CDR2 FQNNGV, per germline. V dropped 1 base and J dropped 2 bases, with 12 bases sitting between them. This specimen comes from a study of blood T cell repertoires in COVID-19. Whole-study context: Collection of acute and convalescent COVID-19 samples took place in the United States, Italy and Spain. PBMCs, B-cell-depleted T cells, or T cells provided the cDNA or gDNA that made up the material.

Profiling relied on immunoSEQ multiplex PCR, and the TCRdb table lists in-frame clones only, not all of them. The sample carries under 200,000 clones, approximately 91% recorded once. The chain carries TRBV11-2 and TRBJ2-6; D is perhaps TRBD2 (5 bases). This TCR was sampled from a man aged 18 to 29 with COVID-19, enrolled during active disease. The sequenced sample consisted of peripheral blood. CDR3 protein: CASSLGIRRAGANVLTF. The CDR3 DNA is TGTGCCAGCAGCTTAGGAATAAGGCGGGCTGGGGCCAACGTCCTGACTTTC.